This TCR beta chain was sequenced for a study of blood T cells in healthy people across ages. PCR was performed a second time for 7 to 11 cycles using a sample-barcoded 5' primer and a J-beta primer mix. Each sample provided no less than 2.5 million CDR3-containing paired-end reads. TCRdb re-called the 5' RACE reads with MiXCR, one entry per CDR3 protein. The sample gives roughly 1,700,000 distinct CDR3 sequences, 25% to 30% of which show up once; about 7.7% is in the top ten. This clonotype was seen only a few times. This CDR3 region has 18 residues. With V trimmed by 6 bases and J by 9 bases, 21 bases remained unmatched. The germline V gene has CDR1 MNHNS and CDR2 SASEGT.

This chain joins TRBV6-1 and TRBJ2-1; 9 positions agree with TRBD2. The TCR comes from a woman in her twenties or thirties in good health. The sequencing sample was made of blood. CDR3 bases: TGTGCCAGCAGCCCGTATCAGTACATAGCGGGGGTTTTAGGTGAGCAGTTCTTC. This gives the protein CASSPYQYIAGVLGEQFF.